The next 32 T cell receptor beta chains were all read from a single sample in a study of T cells in Graves' hyperthyroidism and ophthalmopathy. TCR beta CDR3 region amplification was performed from RNA transcripts. HTBI primers were employed in a first-round RT-PCR of the TCR CDR3. TCRdb called the multiplex PCR reads again in MiXCR, with one record for every CDR3 protein. The sample has a few hundred thousand distinct CDR3 sequences, approximately 16% seen once. The sequenced sample consisted of blood. The receptor source for this set is a woman between 25 and 40 years old with Graves' ophthalmopathy.

J is TRBJ2-2 and V is TRBV10-3; TRBD1 matches 8 bases. The CDR3 has 15 residues. With V trimmed by 2 bases and J by 1 base, 0 bases remained unmatched. Germline CDR1 ENHRY, CDR2 SYGVKD. The CDR3 here is CAISETGGNTGELFF. In nucleotides, the CDR3 is TGTGCCATCAGTGAGACAGGGGGGAACACCGGGGAGCTGTTTTTT.

This clonotype was observed a handful of times. The V call is TRBV7-9, the J call TRBJ1-1, with D uncertain. The V end lost 1 base, the J end lost 5 bases, and 11 bases lay between the germline ends. The CDR3 has 14 amino acids. Per germline, CDR1 SEHNR and CDR2 FQNEAQ (reference sequence). The CDR3, as DNA: TGTGCCAGCAGCTTAGGGACTGGAACAACTGAAGCTTTCTTT. It translates to CASSLGTGTTEAFF. The whole variable domain, filled in from reference TRBV7-9 and TRBJ1-1, reads DTGVSQNPRHKITKRGQNVTFRCDPISEHNRLYWYRQTLGQGPEFLTYFQNEAQLEKSRLLSDRFSAERPKGSFSTLEIQRTEQGDSAMYLCASSLGTGTTEAFFGQGTRLTVV.

The V and J genes are TRBV29-1 and TRBJ1-1, with 7 bases matching TRBD1. From germline, CDR1 is SQVTM and CDR2 ANQGSEA. V shed 3 bases, J shed 2 bases, and the junction held 6 bases outside the gene matches. The CDR3 has 14 amino acids. The CDR3 sequence: CSVDDRAINTEAFF. The DNA for the CDR3 is TGCAGCGTTGACGACAGGGCTATAAACACTGAAGCTTTCTTT.

This clonotype came up a few times. The J gene is TRBJ2-3, the V gene TRBV6-2 or TRBV6-3; 9 bases match TRBD1. The CDR3 runs 13 residues. Trimming removed 2 bases from V and 6 bases from J; junction bases left unmatched: 0. Germline V gene data show CDR1 as MNHEY and CDR2 as SVGEGT. CDR3 protein: CASSYGTGDTQYF. Written as DNA, the CDR3 is TGTGCCAGCAGTTACGGGACAGGGGATACGCAGTATTTT.

The chain is built from TRBV2 and TRBJ1-4; a possible D gene is TRBD1 (6 bases). V was cut by 6 bases and J by 3 bases, with 11 bases left in between. Germline V gives CDR1 SNHLY, CDR2 FYNNEI. This CDR3 region has 14 residues. CDR3 region: CASSMGGPNEKLFF. CDR3 bases: TGTGCCAGCAGCATGGGGGGGCCTAATGAAAAACTGTTTTTT.

This clonotype was seen only a few times. The chain carries TRBV6-5 and TRBJ2-1; 11 bases align to TRBD2. V was pared by 0 bases and J by 15 bases, with 10 bases of the junction left unmatched. CDR1 and CDR2 (germline): MNHEY, SVGAGI. The CDR3 runs 15 residues. CDR3 residues: CASSYSMVAGGPRFF. Written as DNA, the CDR3 is TGTGCCAGCAGTTACTCCATGGTAGCGGGAGGGCCTCGGTTCTTC.

In this sample, this clonotype turned up many times. The gene calls are TRBV20-1 and TRBJ1-4, with 11 bases aligning to TRBD1. V lost 7 bases, J lost 7 bases, and 14 bases stayed unmatched. Germline assignment: CDR1 DFQATT and CDR2 SNEGSKA (reference sequence). The CDR3 consists of 16 residues. The CDR3 DNA follows: TGCAGTGTTTCAAGTCCGGGACAGGGGGTCGCTGAAAAACTGTTTTTT. Its translation: CSVSSPGQGVAEKLFF.

This clonotype has just a few counts. The rearrangement joins TRBV20-1 to TRBJ1-2; TRBD1 might be the D (6 bases). CDR1 DFQATT and CDR2 SNEGSKA come from the germline V gene (reference sequence). V was pared by 2 bases and J by 12 bases, with 16 bases between. The CDR3 sequence is 12 residues long. CDR3 in amino acids: CSARSLDTGNTF. DNA of the CDR3: TGCAGTGCTAGAAGTTTGGATACAGGGAACACCTTC.

This clonotype was observed a single time. This sequence joins TRBV19 and TRBJ2-5; TRBD1 agrees at 8 bases. The CDR3 consists of 16 residues. Germline V gene data show CDR1 as LNHDA and CDR2 as SQIVND (reference sequence). Germline trimming cut 6 bases from V and 1 base from J; bases unmatched to any gene: 10. This CDR3 is CASSFKDRAFQETQYF. CDR3 nucleotide sequence: TGTGCCAGTAGCTTTAAGGACAGGGCTTTCCAAGAGACCCAGTACTTC.

In DNA, the CDR3 is TGCGCCAGCACCCGGCAGGGCCTATCCCTCCAAGAGACCCAGTACTTC. Protein: CASTRQGLSLQETQYF. V gene TRBV5-1 combines with J gene TRBJ2-5, with TRBD1 as a possible D gene (5 bases). With 6 bases removed from V and 1 base from J, the gap between germline ends came to 19 bases. This CDR3 is built from 16 residues. Germline assignment: CDR1 SGHRS and CDR2 YFSETQ.

The gene calls are TRBV3-1 and TRBJ1-4, with 9 bases matching TRBD1. V shed 4 bases, J shed 7 bases, and the junction held 7 bases outside the gene matches. CDR3 length equals 15 residues. Germline V CDR1 and CDR2: LGHDT, YNNKEL (reference sequence). The CDR3 sequence: CASSLTGTGLEKLFF. The DNA for the CDR3 is TGTGCCAGCAGCCTGACCGGGACAGGGCTTGAAAAACTGTTTTTT.

This clonotype has at least ten counts. The genes are TRBV20-1 and TRBJ2-1, with 8 bases identical to TRBD2. CDR1 DFQATT and CDR2 SNEGSKA come from the germline V gene (reference sequence). V was clipped by 0 bases and J by 9 bases; unmatched bases: 13. CDR3 size: 16 residues. DNA for the CDR3: TGCAGTGCTAGAGATGTAATGTATCGGGAGGGAAGTGAGCAGTTCTTC. Its translation: CSARDVMYREGSEQFF.

This chain joins TRBV27 and TRBJ2-3, with 8 nucleotides matching TRBD2. Germline V lookup: CDR1 MNHEY, CDR2 SMNVEV (reference sequence). Trimming cost V 7 bases and J 4 bases; bases outside gene matches: 7. The CDR3 contains 14 residues. CDR3 DNA sequence: TGTGCCAGCACGGGGACTAGAGGTTCAGATACGCAGTATTTT. Its protein is CASTGTRGSDTQYF.

This chain uses TRBV6-1 with TRBJ1-5, with 8 bases lining up with TRBD1. The CDR3 loop spans 15 amino acids. Unmatched junction bases numbered 13, after V lost 6 bases and J lost 9 bases. CDR1 is MNHNS, CDR2 SASEGT, per germline. The CDR3 sequence: CASRSLRQGHWPQHF. In nucleotides, the CDR3 is TGTGCCAGCAGATCCCTTCGACAGGGGCACTGGCCCCAGCATTTT.

This clonotype was seen many times. The chain has TRBV28 and TRBJ1-2; 10 nucleotides match TRBD1. From germline, CDR1 is MDHEN and CDR2 SYDVKM. This CDR3 contains 14 residues. The trim removed 6 bases at V and 2 bases at J, leaving 3 bases unmatched. CDR3 nucleotides: TGTGCCAGCAGGGGGGACAGGGGAAACTATGGCTACACCTTC. Translating it yields CASRGDRGNYGYTF.

This clonotype was counted at least ten times. The J gene is TRBJ2-3, the V gene TRBV12-3 or TRBV12-4, with D possibly matching TRBD2 (5 bases). V lost 6 bases and J 2 bases, leaving 12 bases between the germline ends. The CDR3 contains 14 residues. This CDR3 reads CASRLWEYTDTQYF. CDR3 coding DNA: TGTGCCAGCAGATTGTGGGAGTACACAGATACGCAGTATTTT.

The rearrangement uses TRBV20-1 and TRBJ2-3; possibly TRBD1 for D (5 bases). V dropped 0 bases and J dropped 5 bases, with 9 bases sitting between them. This CDR3 has 13 residues. In germline, CDR1 is DFQATT, CDR2 SNEGSKA (reference sequence). The CDR3 nucleotides read TGCAGTGCTAGAGACAGGGCCAAAGATACGCAGTATTTT. This sequence encodes CSARDRAKDTQYF.

This clonotype was seen at least ten times. The V gene is TRBV7-2, the J gene TRBJ2-7; maybe TRBD1 (5 bases). The CDR3 is made up of 16 amino acids. Looked up from germline, CDR1 is SGHTA and CDR2 is FQGNSA. V shed 2 bases and J shed 2 bases, with 16 bases lying between them. The chain's CDR3 is CASSLTGTGGTYEQYF. The CDR3 bases are TGTGCCAGCAGCTTAACAGGTACAGGTGGAACCTACGAGCAGTACTTC.

This clonotype was detected many times. One end of the junction varies from germline; a read error may be responsible. V gene TRBV28 combines with J gene TRBJ2-7; the D is unclear. CDR3 length: 15 amino acids. Germline CDR1 reads MDHEN; CDR2 reads SYDVKM. CDR3 DNA sequence: TGTGTCAGCAGTGACGGAGCCCTGAGCTCCTACGAGCAGTACTTC. Protein sequence: CVSSDGALSSYEQYF.

The table lists this clonotype with many counts. This sequence joins TRBV28 and TRBJ1-1, with D perhaps TRBD1 (6 bases). The CDR3 extends over 14 amino acids. Germline-derived CDR1 and CDR2 are MDHEN and SYDVKM. With 5 bases removed from V and 11 bases from J, the gap between germline ends came to 21 bases. CDR3 sequence reads: CASSHLPGGGLAFF. CDR3 nucleotide sequence: TGTGCCAGCAGTCACCTGCCCGGAGGGGGTTTGGCTTTCTTT.

The chain combines TRBV3-1 with TRBJ2-2; 11 bases agree with TRBD2. Looked up from germline, CDR1 is LGHDT and CDR2 is YNNKEL (reference sequence). Unmatched junction bases numbered 11, after V lost 3 bases and J lost 5 bases. The CDR3 runs 18 residues. The CDR3 protein is CASSHLSGRAVGTGELFF. The CDR3 bases are TGTGCCAGCAGCCACCTTAGCGGGAGGGCCGTCGGGACCGGGGAGCTGTTTTTT.

This clonotype was seen more than once but under ten times. The rearrangement joins TRBV24-1 to TRBJ2-4, with 8 bases matching TRBD1. Germline V gives CDR1 KGHDR, CDR2 SFDVKD. The V gene end was trimmed by 4 bases and the J gene end by 6 bases; junction bases not matched to a gene: 10. The CDR3 sequence is 16 residues long. CDR3 nucleotide sequence: TGTGCCACCAGTGACGCGACAGGGGAAACAATAAACATTCAGTACTTC. Translating it yields CATSDATGETINIQYF.

In its sample, this clonotype was seen a few times. The chain combines TRBV6-2 or TRBV6-3 with TRBJ2-7, with 11 bases lining up with TRBD2. Trimming took 7 bases from V and 6 from J; bases not matched to a gene: 2. The CDR3 is 12 residues long. Germline-derived CDR1 and CDR2 are MNHEY and SVGEGT. CDR3 in DNA: TGTGCCAGCACGACTAGCGGGACCGAGCAGTACTTC. Protein product: CASTTSGTEQYF.

The chain has TRBV6-1 and TRBJ2-1; 8 bases align to TRBD1. Germline V gene data show CDR1 as MNHNS and CDR2 as SASEGT. Losses at the gene ends were 7 bases for V and 6 bases for J; bases not matched to a gene: 8. The CDR3 runs 14 residues. The DNA of the CDR3 is TGTGCCAGCACTGGACAGGGTAATATCAATGAGCAGTTCTTC. Its translation: CASTGQGNINEQFF.

The V gene is TRBV6-5, the J gene TRBJ2-7; D may correspond to TRBD1 or TRBD2 (6 bases each). The germline V and J ends were trimmed by 0 bases and 2 bases, with 14 bases remaining between them. The CDR3 runs to 16 residues. The germline V gene encodes CDR1 MNHEY and CDR2 SVGAGI. CDR3 DNA: TGTGCCAGCAGTTACTCCGGGGGCTCTACAACCTACGAGCAGTACTTC. This sequence encodes CASSYSGGSTTYEQYF.

This chain connects TRBV6-2 or TRBV6-3 to TRBJ2-1, with TRBD2 identical over 10 bases. CDR1 and CDR2 from the germline V gene are MNHEY and SVGEGT. With 7 bases clipped from V and 6 bases from J, the junction kept 9 bases outside the gene matches. This CDR3 contains 15 residues. CDR3 sequence reads: CASTILAGDPNEQFF. The CDR3 DNA follows: TGTGCCAGCACCATTCTAGCGGGAGACCCCAATGAGCAGTTCTTC.

This clonotype has just a few counts. The CDR3 is CASSLGTGDGTF. CDR3 DNA: TGTGCCAGCAGCCTAGGGACAGGGGATGGCACCTTC. V gene TRBV5-5 combines with J gene TRBJ1-2; 10 bases map to TRBD1. This CDR3 has 12 amino acids. The trim removed 4 bases at V and 13 bases at J, leaving 7 bases unmatched. In germline, CDR1 is SGHKS, CDR2 YYEKEE (reference sequence).

In this sample, this clonotype turned up many times. The chain uses TRBV7-2 and TRBJ2-7; 11 bases agree with TRBD1. Losses at the gene ends were 5 bases for V and 8 bases for J; bases not matched to a gene: 5. The CDR3 extends over 13 amino acids. Germline V lookup: CDR1 SGHTA, CDR2 FQGNSA. CDR3 protein: CASSPRTGGKQYF. CDR3 bases: TGTGCCAGCAGCCCCCGGACAGGGGGCAAGCAGTACTTC. Complete variable domain (other parts from reference TRBV7-2 and TRBJ2-7): GAGVSQSPSNKVTEKGKDVELRCDPISGHTALYWYRQSLGQGLEFLIYFQGNSAPDKSGLPSDRFSAERTGGSVSTLTIQRTQQEDSAVYLCASSPRTGGKQYFGPGTRLTVT.

The chain employs TRBV29-1 and TRBJ1-1; D perhaps matches TRBD1 (5 bases). Deletions cut 7 bases from V and 12 bases from J, with 21 bases between. Germline lookup yields CDR1 SQVTM and CDR2 ANQGSEA. The CDR3 runs 12 residues. This CDR3 is CSAAGAGSLTFF. The CDR3 DNA sequence: TGCAGCGCCGCCGGGGCGGGTAGCTTAACTTTCTTT.

This clonotype was recorded only once. Possible read error: a much larger clone is one base away. V is TRBV2 and J is TRBJ2-7; no clear D. The germline V gene has CDR1 SNHLY and CDR2 FYNNEI. V was trimmed by 7 bases and J by 7 bases, leaving 8 bases between them. This CDR3 has 10 amino acids. This CDR3 is CASNLNEQYF. The DNA of the CDR3 is TGTGCCAGCAACCTTAATGAGCAGTACTTC.

This clonotype occurred many times. This chain connects TRBV12-3 or TRBV12-4 to TRBJ2-7; 11 bases are a match to TRBD2. Trimming cost V 4 bases and J 1 base; bases outside gene matches: 3. This CDR3 is built from 15 residues. In nucleotides, the CDR3 is TGTGCCAGCAGTTCCACTAGCGGGAGTTCCTACGAGCAGTACTTC. Its protein product is CASSSTSGSSYEQYF.

Ten or more counts support this clonotype. The CDR3 loop is CASSLGSEAFF. CDR3 DNA sequence: TGTGCCAGCAGTTTAGGGTCAGAAGCTTTCTTT. The chain carries TRBV12-3 or TRBV12-4 and TRBJ1-1; D remains unclear. Trimming cost V 1 base and J 8 bases, with 5 bases left between them. The CDR3 length is 11 residues.